One and the same sample provided the 25 T cell receptor beta chains below, sequenced in a study of Ad26.COV2.S vaccination and SARS-CoV-2 variants. TCRdb keeps only in-frame clones here, not all; method: immunoSEQ multiplex PCR. This table has roughly 700,000 clones, about 90% appearing once. Specified treatment: about 20 received Ad26.COV2.S at low or high dose, single or two shots; five or six received placebo; per-sample allocation not given. The study sampled participants on day 63 after the first vaccine or placebo injection. The starting material was peripheral blood, obtained in a trial of Ad26.COV2.S vaccine versus placebo. Receptors originate from a person aged 18-60 years who received the Ad26.COV2.S COVID-19 vaccine or a placebo.

The CDR3 DNA is TGTGCCAGCAGCTTAGGGGACACTGAAGCTTTCTTT. Its protein is CASSLGDTEAFF. The chain is built from TRBV11-3 and TRBJ1-1; no clear D. In germline, CDR1 is SGHNT, CDR2 YENEEA. V shed 1 base and J shed 3 bases, with 3 bases lying between them. This CDR3 has 12 residues.

The genes are TRBV7-9 and TRBJ2-5; D is unclear. This CDR3 spans 13 amino acids. Germline-derived CDR1 and CDR2 are SEHNR and FQNEAQ (reference sequence). V was pared by 5 bases and J by 5 bases, with 12 bases between. The CDR3 is CASSPAARETQYF. The CDR3 nucleotides are TGTGCCAGCAGCCCAGCAGCCCGGGAGACCCAGTACTTC.

This chain uses TRBV6-5 with TRBJ1-2; weak D call: TRBD1 (6 bases). CDR3 size: 15 residues. CDR1 and CDR2 from the germline V gene are MNHEY and SVGAGI. The V end lost 0 bases, the J end lost 0 bases, and 8 bases lay between the germline ends. The CDR3 sequence: CASSYSGTPNYGYTF. CDR3 coding DNA: TGTGCCAGCAGTTACTCCGGGACACCTAACTATGGCTACACCTTC.

The rearrangement links TRBV10-3 to TRBJ2-3; D remains unclear. CDR3 size: 15 residues. V shed 0 bases and J shed 0 bases, with 7 bases lying between them. The germline gives CDR1 ENHRY, CDR2 SYGVKD. The CDR3 reads CAISESKGSTDTQYF. The CDR3 nucleotides read TGTGCCATCAGTGAGTCGAAAGGTAGCACAGATACGCAGTATTTT.

The chain has TRBV2 and TRBJ2-5, with 7 bases matching TRBD1. Trimming cost V 11 bases and J 2 bases; bases outside gene matches: 11. Germline V CDR1 and CDR2: SNHLY, FYNNEI. The CDR3 totals 14 residues. In DNA, the CDR3 is TGTGCCGGGAACAGGGGCGTAGGACAAGAGACCCAGTACTTC. Translated, it gives CAGNRGVGQETQYF. Together with reference TRBV2 and TRBJ2-5, the CDR3 gives the full variable domain: EPEVTQTPSHQVTQMGQEVILRCVPISNHLYFYWYRQILGQKVEFLVSFYNNEISEKSEIFDDQFSVERPDGSNFTLKIRSTKLEDSAMYFCAGNRGVGQETQYFGPGTRLLVL.

The rearrangement joins TRBV27 to TRBJ2-1, with D unclear. Deletions cut 8 bases from V and 11 bases from J, with 19 bases between. From germline, CDR1 is MNHEY and CDR2 SMNVEV (reference sequence). The CDR3 runs 13 residues. CDR3 sequence reads: CASQPRIMAQQFF. CDR3 sequence (DNA): TGTGCCAGCCAACCACGGATCATGGCCCAGCAGTTCTTC.

V and J are TRBV7-2 and TRBJ2-1, with 12 bases aligning to TRBD2. The CDR3 has 15 residues. V shed 5 bases and J 6 bases; nucleotides not matched to a gene: 5. From germline, CDR1 is SGHTA and CDR2 FQGNSA. Written as DNA, the CDR3 is TGTGCCAGCAGCCCCGGACTAGCGGGGACCAATGAGCAGTTCTTC. Protein sequence: CASSPGLAGTNEQFF.

The rearrangement joins TRBV30 to TRBJ2-6; tentatively, D is TRBD1 (6 bases). The V gene's germline CDR1 is GTSNPN and CDR2 SVGIG (reference sequence). CDR3 length: 15 residues. Trimming pared 5 bases from V and 0 bases from J, leaving 11 bases between. The CDR3 coding sequence is TGTGCCTGGGGGGGCATTAGCTCTGGGGCCAACGTCCTGACTTTC. Translated: CAWGGISSGANVLTF.

This clone was counted between two and nine times. J is TRBJ1-3 and V is TRBV5-1; a possible D gene is TRBD1 (6 bases). Per the germline V gene, CDR1 is SGHRS and CDR2 is YFSETQ. The germline V and J ends were trimmed by 4 bases and 0 bases, with 14 bases remaining between them. This CDR3 is 16 amino acids long. CDR3 nucleotides: TGCGCCAGCAGCCGCGGACAGTTTTCCTCTGGAAACACCATATATTTT. It is translated as CASSRGQFSSGNTIYF.

CDR3 in DNA: TGTGCCAGTAGTATAAAGAGACTAGCAAGCACCGGGGAGCTGTTTTTT. Its translation: CASSIKRLASTGELFF. The chain couples TRBV19 to TRBJ2-2; the match to TRBD2 covers 7 bases. J lost 4 bases, V lost 2 bases, and 7 bases had no gene match. The CDR3 spans 16 residues. The germline V gene encodes CDR1 LNHDA and CDR2 SQIVND (reference sequence).

CDR3 sequence reads: CASSPGGQGYNEQFF. The DNA for the CDR3 is TGTGCCAGCAGCCCGGGAGGACAGGGCTACAATGAGCAGTTCTTC. J is TRBJ2-1 and V is TRBV11-3; D is possibly TRBD1 (8 bases). The CDR3 is made up of 15 amino acids. Trimming pared 5 bases from V and 3 bases from J, leaving 14 bases between. Germline CDR1 is SGHNT and CDR2 is YENEEA. Complete variable domain (other parts from reference TRBV11-3 and TRBJ2-1): EAGVVQSPRYKIIEKKQPVAFWCNPISGHNTLYWYLQNLGQGPELLIRYENEEAVDDSQLPKDRFSAERLKGVDSTLKIQPAELGDSAVYLCASSPGGQGYNEQFFGPGTRLTVL.

The chain has TRBV24-1 and TRBJ2-2; possible D gene TRBD1, 5 bases. Germline V gene data show CDR1 as KGHDR and CDR2 as SFDVKD. Trimming cost V 9 bases and J 9 bases, with 19 bases left between them. The CDR3 is made up of 14 amino acids. The CDR3 nucleotides are TGTGCCACCTCCGCTAAGGGGTATGGTAGGGAGCTGTTTTTT. Its protein is CATSAKGYGRELFF.

The chain carries TRBV5-1 and TRBJ2-5, with a possible D match to TRBD2 (8 bases). CDR1 is SGHRS and CDR2 is YFSETQ in the germline V gene. The CDR3 contains 15 residues. Deletions cut 4 bases from V and 5 bases from J, with 18 bases between. CDR3 nucleotide sequence: TGCGCCAGCAGCCCGGGGGGGGACAGCCGGGAGACCCAGTACTTC. It encodes CASSPGGDSRETQYF. The complete variable domain, with remaining parts taken from reference TRBV5-1 and TRBJ2-5, reads KAGVTQTPRYLIKTRGQQVTLSCSPISGHRSVSWYQQTPGQGLQFLFEYFSETQRNKGNFPGRFSGRQFSNSRSEMNVSTLELGDSALYLCASSPGGDSRETQYFGPGTRLLVL.

V and J are TRBV10-3 and TRBJ2-3; D possibly corresponds to TRBD2 (5 bases). Germline V gene data show CDR1 as ENHRY and CDR2 as SYGVKD. The CDR3 runs to 15 residues. The ends were cut back, 6 bases at V and 2 bases at J, with 15 bases in the middle. CDR3 region: CAISPSWRATDTQYF. In DNA, the CDR3 is TGTGCCATCAGCCCTTCGTGGCGGGCCACAGATACGCAGTATTTT.

The chain joins TRBV30 to TRBJ1-5, with D hard to call. This CDR3 spans 16 amino acids. CDR1 is GTSNPN and CDR2 is SVGIG in the germline V gene (reference sequence). V was trimmed by 3 bases and J by 0 bases, leaving 15 bases between them. CDR3 in amino acids: CAWSAPGAFSNQPQHF. For the CDR3, the DNA is TGTGCCTGGAGCGCCCCGGGAGCGTTTAGCAATCAGCCCCAGCATTTT.

The V call is TRBV5-1, the J call TRBJ1-6, with D possibly being TRBD1 (6 bases). The CDR3 extends over 15 amino acids. Germline values: CDR1 SGHRS, CDR2 YFSETQ. Trimming pared 2 bases from V and 5 bases from J, leaving 11 bases between. The chain's CDR3 is CASSLSGAHNSPLHF. CDR3 DNA sequence: TGCGCCAGCAGCTTATCGGGGGCGCATAATTCACCCCTCCACTTT. The variable domain in full, with the rest retrieved from reference TRBV5-1 and TRBJ1-6, is KAGVTQTPRYLIKTRGQQVTLSCSPISGHRSVSWYQQTPGQGLQFLFEYFSETQRNKGNFPGRFSGRQFSNSRSEMNVSTLELGDSALYLCASSLSGAHNSPLHFGNGTRLTVT.

CDR3 protein: CASRSRGYNEQFF. CDR3 in DNA: TGTGCCAGCAGGAGCAGGGGCTACAATGAGCAGTTCTTC. This chain joins TRBV2 and TRBJ2-1, with D maybe TRBD1 (6 bases). CDR3 size: 13 residues. The V end lost 6 bases, the J end lost 3 bases, and 9 bases lay between the germline ends. The germline CDR1 and CDR2 sequences are SNHLY and FYNNEI. Full variable domain (outside the CDR3, taken from reference TRBV2 and TRBJ2-1): EPEVTQTPSHQVTQMGQEVILRCVPISNHLYFYWYRQILGQKVEFLVSFYNNEISEKSEIFDDQFSVERPDGSNFTLKIRSTKLEDSAMYFCASRSRGYNEQFFGPGTRLTVL.

This sequence joins TRBV6-2 or TRBV6-3 and TRBJ2-1; TRBD1 is a possible D gene (5 bases). Germline V lookup: CDR1 MNHEY, CDR2 SVGEGT. The CDR3 sequence is 12 residues long. The V end was cut by 6 bases, the J end by 10 bases, with 13 bases between. The CDR3 here is CASSNLHREQFF. CDR3 nucleotide sequence: TGTGCCAGCAGCAACCTCCACAGGGAGCAGTTCTTC.

V is TRBV4-1 and J is TRBJ2-6, with D unresolved. This CDR3 comprises 16 residues. In germline, CDR1 is MGHRA, CDR2 YSYEKL. The ends were cut back, 1 base at V and 0 bases at J, with 7 bases in the middle. This CDR3 reads CASSQVGRSGANVLTF. The CDR3 DNA reads TGCGCCAGCAGCCAAGTCGGTCGCTCTGGGGCCAACGTCCTGACTTTC.

The rearrangement uses TRBV7-2 and TRBJ2-1, with TRBD1 matching over 7 bases. J was trimmed by 4 bases and V by 1 base; bases with no gene match: 10. The CDR3 loop spans 17 amino acids. Germline V gene lookup returns CDR1 SGHTA and CDR2 FQGNSA. This CDR3 is CASSLDPPGQQYNEQFF. The CDR3 bases are TGTGCCAGCAGCTTAGACCCTCCGGGACAGCAATACAATGAGCAGTTCTTC. Supplemented by reference TRBV7-2 and TRBJ2-1, the full variable domain reads GAGVSQSPSNKVTEKGKDVELRCDPISGHTALYWYRQSLGQGLEFLIYFQGNSAPDKSGLPSDRFSAERTGGSVSTLTIQRTQQEDSAVYLCASSLDPPGQQYNEQFFGPGTRLTVL.

The J gene is TRBJ1-1, the V gene TRBV9; tentatively, D is TRBD1 (5 bases). This CDR3 comprises 13 residues. From germline, CDR1 is SGDLS and CDR2 YYNGEE. Trimming left V 2 bases short and J 5 bases short, with 10 bases between. Written as DNA, the CDR3 is TGTGCCAGCAGCGTCGGGGGGTTGACTGAAGCTTTCTTT. It translates to CASSVGGLTEAFF.

The V call is TRBV23-1, the J call TRBJ2-7, with 11 bases lining up with TRBD2. TRBV23-1 is classed as an ORF, of uncertain function. The CDR3 is 21 amino acids. V was pared by 4 bases and J by 2 bases, with 22 bases of the junction left unmatched. The chain's CDR3 is CASSRVGTPKILAGGPYEQYF. The CDR3 nucleotides are TGCGCCAGCAGTCGAGTCGGTACCCCCAAGATTCTAGCGGGGGGCCCCTACGAGCAGTACTTC.

The chain carries TRBV7-3 and TRBJ2-3; no clear D gene. Germline V gene lookup returns CDR1 SGHTA and CDR2 FQGTGA. The length of the CDR3 is 15 residues. Trimming took 0 bases from V and 0 from J, leaving 7 bases between them. CDR3 residues: CASSLTLTSTDTQYF. The CDR3 DNA reads as TGTGCCAGCAGCTTAACGCTAACTAGCACAGATACGCAGTATTTT.

V usage is TRBV18 and J usage is TRBJ1-1; no definite D call. CDR1 is KGHSH and CDR2 is LQKENI in the germline V gene. The CDR3 contains 13 residues. Trimming pared 4 bases from V and 6 bases from J, leaving 12 bases between. This CDR3 reads CASSRDTFAEAFF. The CDR3 region has the DNA TGTGCCAGCTCACGTGACACTTTCGCTGAAGCTTTCTTT.

V usage is TRBV6-2 or TRBV6-3 and J usage is TRBJ2-1; the match to TRBD2 covers 10 bases. The junction had 5 bases not matched to a gene; V was cut back by 5 bases and J by 7 bases. Looked up from germline, CDR1 is MNHEY and CDR2 is SVGEGT. The CDR3 sequence is 14 residues long. The chain's CDR3 is CASSLAGEVNEQFF. In DNA form, the CDR3 reads TGTGCCAGCAGTCTAGCGGGAGAGGTGAATGAGCAGTTCTTC.